This TCR beta chain was recorded in a study of T cell responses to AZD1222 COVID-19 vaccine. A note on this clone: The antigen remains unidentified.

Study-level findings and limits: At baseline, just five to seven AZD1222 recipients tested seropositive. When two AZD1222 doses had been given, Spike-specific TCR breadth and depth rose.

Data came from immunoSEQ multiplex PCR; TCRdb stores just in-frame clones and leaves some out. Of around 67,000 clones listed, 84% are singletons. The TCR was taken from an adult in good health. This specimen was peripheral blood, taken on day 0 of AZD1222 vaccination.

The CDR3 sequence: CAISDSGTGSSEQYF. For the CDR3, the DNA is TGTGCCATCAGTGATTCCGGGACAGGGTCGAGCGAGCAGTACTTC. This chain joins TRBV10-3 and TRBJ2-7, with 9 bases aligning to TRBD1. With V trimmed by 3 bases and J by 6 bases, 9 bases remained unmatched. CDR3 length: 15 amino acids. The germline gives CDR1 ENHRY, CDR2 SYGVKD.